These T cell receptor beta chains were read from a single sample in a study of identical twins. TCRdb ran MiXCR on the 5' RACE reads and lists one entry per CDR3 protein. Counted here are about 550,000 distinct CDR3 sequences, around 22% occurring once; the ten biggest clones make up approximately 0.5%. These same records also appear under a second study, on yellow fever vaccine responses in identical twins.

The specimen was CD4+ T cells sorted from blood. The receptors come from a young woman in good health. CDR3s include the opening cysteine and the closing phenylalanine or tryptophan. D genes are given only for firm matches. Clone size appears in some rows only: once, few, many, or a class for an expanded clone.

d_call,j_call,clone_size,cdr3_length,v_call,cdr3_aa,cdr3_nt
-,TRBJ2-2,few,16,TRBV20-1,CSARDGMIGNTGELFF,TGCAGTGCTAGAGATGGAATGATAGGGAACACCGGGGAGCTGTTTTTT
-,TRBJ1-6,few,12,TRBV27,CASSGTYSPLHF,TGTGCCAGCAGTGGGACCTATTCACCCCTCCACTTT
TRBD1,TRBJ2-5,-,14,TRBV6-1,CASSGTGRGETQYF,TGTGCCAGCAGTGGGACAGGCCGCGGAGAGACCCAGTACTTC
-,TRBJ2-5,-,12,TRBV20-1,CSAVLGKETQYF,TGCAGTGCTGTTCTGGGAAAGGAGACCCAGTACTTC
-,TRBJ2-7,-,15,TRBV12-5,CASGTPGGFTYEQYF,TGTGCTAGTGGTACCCCTGGGGGTTTTACCTACGAGCAGTACTTC
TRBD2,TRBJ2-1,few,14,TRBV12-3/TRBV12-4,CASSRDPSGVEQFF,TGTGCCAGCAGCCGGGACCCTAGCGGAGTTGAGCAGTTCTTC
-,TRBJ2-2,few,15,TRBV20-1,CSARVAGSNTGELFF,TGCAGTGCTAGAGTCGCAGGCTCGAACACCGGGGAGCTGTTTTTT
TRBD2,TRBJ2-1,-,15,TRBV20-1,CSAPPGGSSYNEQFF,TGCAGTGCACCCCCGGGGGGAAGCTCCTACAATGAGCAGTTCTTC
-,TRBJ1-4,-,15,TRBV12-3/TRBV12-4,CASSDSPFANEKLFF,TGTGCCAGCAGTGACAGTCCCTTCGCCAATGAAAAACTGTTTTTT
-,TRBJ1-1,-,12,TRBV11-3,CASSLRPTEAFF,TGTGCCAGCAGCTTACGTCCCACTGAAGCTTTCTTT
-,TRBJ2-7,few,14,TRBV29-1,CSVGPHIGAYEQYF,TGCAGCGTTGGACCCCACATTGGCGCCTACGAGCAGTACTTC
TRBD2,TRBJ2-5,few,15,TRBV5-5,CASSTGLAFQETQYF,TGTGCCAGCAGCACGGGACTAGCGTTCCAAGAGACCCAGTACTTC
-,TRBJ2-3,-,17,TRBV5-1,CASSITGGGVSTDTQYF,TGCGCCAGCAGCATCACCGGTGGGGGCGTCAGCACAGATACGCAGTATTTT
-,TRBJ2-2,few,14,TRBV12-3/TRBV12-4,CASSRDWNTGELFF,TGTGCCAGCAGCCGGGACTGGAACACCGGGGAGCTGTTTTTT
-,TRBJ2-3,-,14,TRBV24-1,CATSDLFTSNTQYF,TGTGCCACCAGTGATTTGTTCACTAGTAATACGCAGTATTTT
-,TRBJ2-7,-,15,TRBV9,CASSVATGPVYEQYF,TGTGCCAGCAGCGTAGCGACAGGTCCCGTCTACGAGCAGTACTTC
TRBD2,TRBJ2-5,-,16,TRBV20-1,CCAPGTSGGLGETQYF,TGCTGTGCCCCCGGGACTAGCGGGGGCCTGGGGGAGACCCAGTACTTC
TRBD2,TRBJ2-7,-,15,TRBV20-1,CSARDGERGVAEQYF,TGCAGTGCTAGAGATGGGGAGCGGGGGGTCGCCGAGCAGTACTTC
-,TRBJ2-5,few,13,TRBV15,CATSRGWQETQYF,TGTGCCACCAGCAGAGGTTGGCAAGAGACCCAGTACTTC
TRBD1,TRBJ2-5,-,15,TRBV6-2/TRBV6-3,CASIDRGRILETQYF,TGTGCCAGCATAGACAGGGGCCGGATATTGGAGACCCAGTACTTC
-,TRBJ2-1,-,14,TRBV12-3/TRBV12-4,CASSLAVSSGEQFF,TGTGCCAGCAGTTTAGCGGTCTCGTCCGGTGAGCAGTTCTTC
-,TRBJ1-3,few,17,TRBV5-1,CASRLGDGGVSGNTIYF,TGCGCCAGCAGGCTTGGGGATGGGGGAGTCTCTGGAAACACCATATATTTT
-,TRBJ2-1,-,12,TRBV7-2,CASKRTYNEQFF,TGTGCCAGCAAGCGGACCTACAATGAGCAGTTCTTC
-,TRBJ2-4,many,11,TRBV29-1,CSSLVGNIQYF,TGCAGCTCCCTAGTGGGGAACATTCAGTACTTC
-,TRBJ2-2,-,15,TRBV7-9,CASTQGLSNTGELFF,TGTGCCAGTACTCAGGGATTGTCGAACACCGGGGAGCTGTTTTTT
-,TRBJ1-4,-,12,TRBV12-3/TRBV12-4,CASSFVKGPIFF,TGTGCCAGCAGTTTCGTTAAGGGACCTATCTTTTTT
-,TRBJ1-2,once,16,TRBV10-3,CAISEGGTRASYGYTF,TGTGCCATCAGTGAGGGCGGGACGAGGGCTTCGTATGGCTACACCTTC
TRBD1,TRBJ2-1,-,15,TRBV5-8,CASSTGTGVLNEQFF,TGTGCCAGCAGTACCGGGACAGGGGTGTTAAATGAGCAGTTCTTC
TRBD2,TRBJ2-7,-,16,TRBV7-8,CASSLRPLAGYYEQYF,TGTGCCAGCAGCTTACGTCCACTAGCGGGCTACTACGAGCAGTACTTC
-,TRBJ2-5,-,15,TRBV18,CASSPRELQRETQYF,TGTGCCAGCTCACCACGGGAACTACAGAGAGAGACCCAGTACTTC
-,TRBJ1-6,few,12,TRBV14,CASSRSNSPLHF,TGTGCCAGCAGCCGGAGTAATTCACCCCTCCACTTT
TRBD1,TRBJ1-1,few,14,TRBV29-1,CSVVSRTGFIQAFF,TGCAGCGTTGTATCCAGGACAGGCTTTATTCAGGCTTTCTTT
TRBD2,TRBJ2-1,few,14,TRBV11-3,CASSLDRGGNEQFF,TGTGCCAGCAGCTTAGATCGGGGGGGCAATGAGCAGTTCTTC
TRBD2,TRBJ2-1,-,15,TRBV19,CASSIPVAGVGEQFF,TGTGCCAGTAGTATTCCTGTAGCGGGAGTTGGGGAGCAGTTCTTC
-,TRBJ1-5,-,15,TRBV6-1,CASSPGRISNQPQHF,TGTGCCAGCAGCCCCGGCAGGATCAGCAATCAGCCCCAGCATTTT
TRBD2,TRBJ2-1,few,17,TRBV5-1,CASSLEGGGRAHNEQFF,TGCGCCAGCAGCTTGGAGGGGGGCGGGAGGGCCCACAATGAGCAGTTCTTC
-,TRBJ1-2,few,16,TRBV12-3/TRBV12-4,CASSLRLQKRVYGYTF,TGTGCCAGCAGTCTGCGTCTGCAGAAGAGAGTCTATGGCTACACCTTC
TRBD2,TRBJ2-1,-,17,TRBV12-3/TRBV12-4,CASSLGTSGAAYNEQFF,TGTGCCAGCAGCCTAGGGACTAGCGGGGCTGCTTACAATGAGCAGTTCTTC
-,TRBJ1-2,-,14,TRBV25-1,CASSHRTANYGYTF,TGTGCCAGCAGTCATAGGACAGCTAACTATGGCTACACCTTC
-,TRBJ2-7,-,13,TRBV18,CASSPSQVGEQYF,TGTGCCAGCTCACCATCGCAGGTAGGCGAGCAGTACTTC
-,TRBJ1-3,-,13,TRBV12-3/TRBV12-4,CAGSVGGGNTIYF,TGTGCCGGGTCCGTGGGAGGCGGAAACACCATATATTTT
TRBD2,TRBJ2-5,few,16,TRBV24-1,CATSDSLLAGVETQYF,TGTGCCACCAGTGATTCTCTCTTAGCGGGGGTGGAGACCCAGTACTTC
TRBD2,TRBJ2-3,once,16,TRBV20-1,CSARGSGGSSTDTQYF,TGCAGTGCTAGGGGTAGCGGGGGGAGTAGCACAGATACGCAGTATTTT
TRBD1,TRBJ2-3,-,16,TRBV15,CATTPKGLKQGRTQYF,TGTGCCACCACCCCGAAGGGGCTCAAACAGGGGCGGACGCAGTATTTT
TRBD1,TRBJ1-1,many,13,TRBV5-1,CASRTGVNTEAFF,TGCGCCAGCAGGACAGGGGTGAACACTGAAGCTTTCTTT
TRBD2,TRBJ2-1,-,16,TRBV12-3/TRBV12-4,CASSLQAGEGYNEQFF,TGTGCCAGCAGTCTCCAGGCGGGGGAAGGCTACAATGAGCAGTTCTTC
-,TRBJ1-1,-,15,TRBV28,CASAFPGGRSLEAFF,TGTGCCAGCGCTTTTCCCGGGGGGAGAAGCCTTGAAGCTTTCTTT
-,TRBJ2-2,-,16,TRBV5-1,CASSPGGVYATGELFF,TGCGCCAGCAGCCCCGGCGGGGTTTATGCCACCGGGGAGCTGTTTTTT
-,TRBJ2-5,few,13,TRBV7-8,CASSSQYQETQYF,TGTGCCAGCAGCTCGCAGTACCAAGAGACCCAGTACTTC
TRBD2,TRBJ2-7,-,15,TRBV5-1,CASSYGTSGDYEQYF,TGCGCCAGCAGTTACGGGACTAGCGGCGACTACGAGCAGTACTTC
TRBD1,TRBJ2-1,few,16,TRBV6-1,CASRPQGARSYNEQFF,TGTGCCAGCAGACCACAGGGGGCGCGGTCCTACAATGAGCAGTTCTTC
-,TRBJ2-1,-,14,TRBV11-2,CASSNYGPYNEQFF,TGTGCCAGCAGCAACTATGGGCCCTACAATGAGCAGTTCTTC
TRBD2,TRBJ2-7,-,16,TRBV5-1,CASSLGLAAFSYEQYF,TGCGCCAGCAGCTTGGGACTAGCGGCCTTCTCCTACGAGCAGTACTTC
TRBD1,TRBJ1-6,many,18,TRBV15,CATSRVGTAPSYNSPLHF,TGTGCCACCAGCAGAGTTGGGACAGCGCCCTCCTATAATTCACCCCTCCACTTT
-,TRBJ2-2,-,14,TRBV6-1,CASKMGVVGGELFF,TGTGCCAGCAAAATGGGGGTGGTAGGAGGGGAGCTGTTTTTT
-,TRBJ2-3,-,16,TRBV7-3,CASSPLGRPSTDTQYF,TGTGCCAGCAGCCCCCTGGGGAGGCCTAGCACAGATACGCAGTATTTT
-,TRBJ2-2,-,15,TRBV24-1,CATSDLLAGSGELFF,TGTGCCACCAGTGATTTGCTTGCCGGGAGCGGGGAGCTGTTTTTT